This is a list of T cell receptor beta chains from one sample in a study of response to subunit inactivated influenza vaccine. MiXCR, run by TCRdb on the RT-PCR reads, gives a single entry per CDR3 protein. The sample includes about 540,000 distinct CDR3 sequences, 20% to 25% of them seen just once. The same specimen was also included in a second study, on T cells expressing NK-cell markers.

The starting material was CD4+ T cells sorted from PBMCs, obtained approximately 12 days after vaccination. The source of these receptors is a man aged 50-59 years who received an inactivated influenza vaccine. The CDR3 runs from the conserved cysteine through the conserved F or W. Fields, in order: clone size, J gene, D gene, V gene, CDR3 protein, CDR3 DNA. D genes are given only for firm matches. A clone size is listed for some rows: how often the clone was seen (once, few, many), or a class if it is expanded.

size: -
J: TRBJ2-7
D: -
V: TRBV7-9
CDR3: CASSLLTGTVAYEQYF
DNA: TGTGCCAGCAGCTTACTCACCGGGACCGTCGCCTACGAGCAGTACTTC

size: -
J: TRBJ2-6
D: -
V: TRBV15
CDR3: CATSRAVSGANVLTF
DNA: TGTGCCACCAGCAGAGCCGTTTCTGGGGCCAACGTCCTGACTTTC

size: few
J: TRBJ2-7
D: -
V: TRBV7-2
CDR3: CASSLRVDYEQYF
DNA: TGTGCCAGCAGCTTAAGGGTAGACTACGAGCAGTACTTC

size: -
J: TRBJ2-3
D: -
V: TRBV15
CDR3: CATSRDTPRGRSTDTQYF
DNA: TGTGCCACCAGCAGAGATACCCCCCGGGGGCGGAGCACAGATACGCAGTATTTT

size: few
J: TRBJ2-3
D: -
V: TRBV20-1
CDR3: CSARLPGRTTDTQYF
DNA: TGCAGTGCTAGACTACCGGGGCGTACCACAGATACGCAGTATTTT

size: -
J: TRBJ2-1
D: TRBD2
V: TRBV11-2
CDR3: CASSVYRGLAENNEQFF
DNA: TGTGCCAGCAGCGTGTACAGGGGACTAGCGGAGAACAATGAGCAGTTCTTC

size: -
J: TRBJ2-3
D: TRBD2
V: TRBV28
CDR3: CASSLSLAGVPSTDTQYF
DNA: TGTGCCAGCAGTTTAAGCCTAGCGGGAGTCCCTAGCACAGATACGCAGTATTTT

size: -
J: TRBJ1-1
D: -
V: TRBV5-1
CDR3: CASSLDHRVGTEAFF
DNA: TGCGCCAGCAGCTTGGATCACAGGGTGGGCACTGAAGCTTTCTTT

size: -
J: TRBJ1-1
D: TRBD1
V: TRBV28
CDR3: CASSRPGTGGTNTEAFF
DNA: TGTGCCAGCAGCCGTCCCGGGACAGGGGGAACGAACACTGAAGCTTTCTTT

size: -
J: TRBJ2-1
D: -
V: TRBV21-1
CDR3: CARNRDRVTDEQFF
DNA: TGTGCCAGGAACCGGGACAGGGTGACCGATGAGCAGTTCTTC

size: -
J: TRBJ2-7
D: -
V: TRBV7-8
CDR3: CASSLGRVNSYEQYF
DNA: TGTGCCAGCAGCTTAGGACGGGTGAACTCCTACGAGCAGTACTTC

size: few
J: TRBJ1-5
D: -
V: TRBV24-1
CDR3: CATSAGFNQPQHF
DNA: TGTGCCACCAGTGCAGGGTTCAATCAGCCCCAGCATTTT

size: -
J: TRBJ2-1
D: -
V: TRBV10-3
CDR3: CAISEPRTTSYNEQFF
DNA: TGTGCCATCAGTGAGCCCCGAACGACGTCCTACAATGAGCAGTTCTTC

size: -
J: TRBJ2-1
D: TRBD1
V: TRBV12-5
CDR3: CASGGGQGGYNEQFF
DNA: TGTGCTAGTGGTGGGGGACAGGGAGGTTACAATGAGCAGTTCTTC

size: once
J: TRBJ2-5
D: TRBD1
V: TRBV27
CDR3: CASSPGTGGVKTQYF
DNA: TGTGCCAGCAGTCCAGGTACAGGGGGCGTGAAGACCCAGTACTTC

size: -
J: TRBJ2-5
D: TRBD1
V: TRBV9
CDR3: CASSAQGTRETQYF
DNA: TGTGCCAGCAGCGCACAGGGGACGCGGGAGACCCAGTACTTC

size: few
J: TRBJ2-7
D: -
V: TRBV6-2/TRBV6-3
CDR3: CASSYSGTAVGSYEQYF
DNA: TGTGCCAGCAGTTACTCCGGGACGGCTGTCGGGTCCTACGAGCAGTACTTC

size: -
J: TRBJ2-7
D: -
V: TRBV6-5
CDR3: CASRDGRGEQYF
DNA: TGTGCCAGCAGAGACGGACGGGGCGAGCAGTACTTC

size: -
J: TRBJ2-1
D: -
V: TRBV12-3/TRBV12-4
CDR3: CASSSVGISGTLSSYNEQFF
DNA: TGTGCCAGCAGTTCAGTAGGGATATCCGGGACGCTTAGCTCCTACAATGAGCAGTTCTTC

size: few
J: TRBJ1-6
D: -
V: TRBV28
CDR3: CASSPGLPNSPLHF
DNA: TGTGCCAGCAGTCCAGGGTTGCCTAATTCACCCCTCCACTTT

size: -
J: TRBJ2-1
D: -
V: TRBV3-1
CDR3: CASTSRGGPYNEQFF
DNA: TGTGCCAGCACCTCTAGGGGGGGTCCCTACAATGAGCAGTTCTTC

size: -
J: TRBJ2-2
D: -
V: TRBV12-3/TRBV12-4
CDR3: CASTPGRGLTPGELFF
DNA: TGTGCCAGCACCCCCGGGAGAGGACTCACCCCCGGGGAGCTGTTTTTT

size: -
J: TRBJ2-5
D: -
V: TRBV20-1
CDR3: CSAPIRSSSDQETQYF
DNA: TGCAGTGCCCCCATCCGGTCTAGCAGTGACCAAGAGACCCAGTACTTC

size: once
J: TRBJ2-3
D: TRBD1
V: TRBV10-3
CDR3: CAITPGDRALTDTQYF
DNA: TGTGCCATCACACCCGGGGACAGGGCGTTGACAGATACGCAGTATTTT

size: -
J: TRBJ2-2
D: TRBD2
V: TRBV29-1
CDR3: CSVGTSGSTVSGELFF
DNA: TGCAGCGTTGGGACTAGCGGGAGTACCGTCTCCGGGGAGCTGTTTTTT

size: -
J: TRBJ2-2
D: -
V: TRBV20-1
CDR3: CSARAPQGVGELFF
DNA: TGCAGTGCTAGAGCTCCGCAGGGTGTCGGGGAGCTGTTTTTT

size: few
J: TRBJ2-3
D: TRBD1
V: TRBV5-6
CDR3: CASSWWDSPTQYF
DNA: TGTGCCAGCAGCTGGTGGGACAGTCCTACGCAGTATTTT

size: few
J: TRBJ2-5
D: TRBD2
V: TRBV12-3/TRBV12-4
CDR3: CASRTSGVETQYF
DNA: TGTGCCAGCAGGACTAGCGGGGTTGAGACCCAGTACTTC

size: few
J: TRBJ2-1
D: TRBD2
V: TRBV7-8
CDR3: CASSFRYGGSSYNEQFF
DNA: TGTGCCAGCAGCTTTAGGTATGGCGGGAGCTCCTACAATGAGCAGTTCTTC

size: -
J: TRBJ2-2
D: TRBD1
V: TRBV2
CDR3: CANSGQGGGELFF
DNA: TGTGCCAACTCGGGACAGGGAGGCGGGGAGCTGTTTTTT

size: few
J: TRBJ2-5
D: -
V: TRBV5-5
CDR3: CASSWVGQETQYF
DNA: TGTGCCAGCAGCTGGGTAGGGCAAGAGACCCAGTACTTC

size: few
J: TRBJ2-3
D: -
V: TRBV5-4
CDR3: CASSGQLGQTDTQYF
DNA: TGTGCCAGCAGCGGTCAACTAGGGCAAACAGATACGCAGTATTTT

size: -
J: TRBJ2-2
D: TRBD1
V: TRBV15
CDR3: CATSEQGSNTGELFF
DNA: TGTGCCACTTCTGAACAGGGGTCTAACACCGGGGAGCTGTTTTTT

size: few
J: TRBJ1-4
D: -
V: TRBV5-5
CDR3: CASRTGIGNEKLFF
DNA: TGTGCCAGCAGAACAGGGATTGGTAATGAAAAACTGTTTTTT

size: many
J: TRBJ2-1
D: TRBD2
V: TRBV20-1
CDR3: CSASSGNSGKGQFF
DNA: TGCAGTGCTAGCTCGGGGAATAGCGGGAAAGGGCAGTTCTTC

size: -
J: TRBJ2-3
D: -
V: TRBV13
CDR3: CASSPVAAFTQYF
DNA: TGTGCCAGCAGCCCGGTTGCCGCGTTTACGCAGTATTTT

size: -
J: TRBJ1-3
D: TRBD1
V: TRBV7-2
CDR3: CASSPGQGAASGNTIYF
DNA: TGTGCCAGCAGCCCGGGCCAGGGGGCTGCGTCTGGAAACACCATATATTTT

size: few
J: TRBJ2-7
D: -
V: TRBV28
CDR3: CASSFSIVLGRSHYEQYF
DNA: TGTGCCAGCAGTTTCTCCATTGTCCTCGGTAGAAGTCACTACGAGCAGTACTTC

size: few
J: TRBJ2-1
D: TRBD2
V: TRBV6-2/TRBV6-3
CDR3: CASSYKGGPGLAHYYNEQFF
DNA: TGTGCCAGCAGTTACAAGGGAGGACCGGGACTAGCGCACTACTACAATGAGCAGTTCTTC